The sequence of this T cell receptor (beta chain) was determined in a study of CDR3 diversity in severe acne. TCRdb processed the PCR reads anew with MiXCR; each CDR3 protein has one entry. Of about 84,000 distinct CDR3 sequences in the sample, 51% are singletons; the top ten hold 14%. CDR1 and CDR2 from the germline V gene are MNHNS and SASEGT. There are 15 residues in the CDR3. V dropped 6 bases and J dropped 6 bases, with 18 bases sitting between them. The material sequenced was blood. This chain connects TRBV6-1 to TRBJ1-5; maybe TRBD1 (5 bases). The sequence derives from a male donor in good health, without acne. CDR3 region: CASRPDSNLAQPQHF. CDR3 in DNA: TGTGCCAGCAGGCCAGACAGTAACCTGGCTCAGCCCCAGCATTTT.